This entry concerns a single TCR beta chain. Its antigen is still unknown. One junction end disagrees with the germline gene, perhaps due to a read error. The data were taken from a study of post-analysis software for immune sequencing data. Study-level information: The patients showed relapsing-remitting, secondary progressive and progressive-relapsing multiple sclerosis courses. Study conclusions and caveats: Normalized Chao1 diversity was significantly reduced in patients versus controls.

The library was made from cDNA and included unique molecular identifiers. Once about 0.95 to 10 million T cells were used, a few hundred thousand cDNA molecules resulted. TCRdb recomputed calls from the PCR reads with MiXCR, one row per CDR3 protein. The table shows around 200,000 distinct CDR3 sequences, with approximately 29% occurring only once. The receptor's source is a girl aged 2 to 17 with multiple sclerosis. Material for sequencing was blood.

CDR3 in DNA: TGCAGTGCTAGGCTCAGAAGCTCTGGGGCCAACGTCCCGACTTTC. This sequence encodes CSARLRSSGANVPTF. This chain links TRBV20-1 with TRBJ2-6; possibly TRBD1 for D (5 bases). CDR3 length equals 15 residues. The germline V gene has CDR1 DFQATT and CDR2 SNEGSKA (reference sequence).